A single sample gave rise to the 5 T cell receptor beta chains below, sequenced in a study of glioma-infiltrating T cells after dendritic cell vaccination. The time point denotes: after dendritic cell vaccination, including at tumor progression/relapse. Profiling relied on immunoSEQ multiplex PCR, and the TCRdb table lists in-frame clones only, not all of them. The sample holds tens of thousands of clones, roughly four fifths seen once. Here the sequenced sample was blood, taken after dendritic cell vaccination. The origin of the receptors is a human donor with glioblastoma.

This clone showed up just once. The chain uses TRBV5-1 and TRBJ2-3; D not resolved. The CDR3 runs to 13 residues. The ends were cut back, 1 base at V and 6 bases at J, with 9 bases in the middle. Looked up from germline, CDR1 is SGHRS and CDR2 is YFSETQ. CDR3 bases: TGCGCCAGCAGCTTGTTAATCCTGGATACGCAGTATTTT. It is translated as CASSLLILDTQYF.

This clone is a singleton in its sample. The chain carries TRBV19 and TRBJ1-2; TRBD1 matches at 8 bases. With V trimmed by 3 bases and J by 5 bases, 8 bases remained unmatched. This CDR3 has 15 amino acids. Per the germline V gene, CDR1 is LNHDA and CDR2 is SQIVND (reference sequence). The CDR3 protein is CASSMAGGGMYGYTF. CDR3 coding DNA: TGTGCCAGTAGTATGGCAGGGGGCGGTATGTATGGCTACACCTTC.

The chain carries TRBV5-4 and TRBJ2-5, with 11 bases fitting TRBD2. The DNA end favors TRBJ2-7, so the J call may be wrong. Germline assignment: CDR1 SGHNT and CDR2 YYREEE (reference sequence). This CDR3 has 15 residues. CDR3 nucleotide sequence: TGTGCCAGCAGCTTCTTAACTAGCGGGGGATACGAGCAGTACTTC. The encoded protein is CASSFLTSGGYEQYF.

The chain couples TRBV6-5 to TRBJ2-7; no clear D. Trimming removed 6 bases from V and 2 bases from J, with 11 bases in between. Germline V gene data show CDR1 as MNHEY and CDR2 as SVGAGI. CDR3 size: 13 residues. In nucleotides, the CDR3 is TGTGCCAGCAGCCACCCCAACACCTACGAGCAGTACTTC. It codes for CASSHPNTYEQYF.

The V gene is TRBV19, the J gene TRBJ2-1; 7 bases match TRBD2. CDR3 length equals 16 residues. The trim removed 3 bases at V and 2 bases at J, leaving 7 bases unmatched. The germline V gene has CDR1 LNHDA and CDR2 SQIVND (reference sequence). CDR3: CASSMGYGGTYNEQFF. The CDR3 DNA reads as TGTGCCAGTAGTATGGGCTACGGGGGGACCTACAATGAGCAGTTCTTC. The full variable domain, rest sourced from reference TRBV19 and TRBJ2-1, is DGGITQSPKYLFRKEGQNVTLSCEQNLNHDAMYWYRQDPGQGLRLIYYSQIVNDFQKGDIAEGYSVSREKKESFPLTVTSAQKNPTAFYLCASSMGYGGTYNEQFFGPGTRLTVL.